The 30 T cell receptor beta chains presented below share a single source sample, sequenced in a study of cytomegalovirus exposure and HLA in healthy donors. The PCR made use of 60 Vbeta and 13 Jbeta primers. Here immunoSEQ multiplex PCR was the method, and the copy in TCRdb shows in-frame clones only, minus some. The sample consists of around 100,000 clones, approximately 79% of them appearing once. Sequences were obtained from PBMCs. These receptors were collected from a woman in her forties in good health and CMV-seronegative.

The J gene is TRBJ1-5, the V gene TRBV6-5; 7 bases agree with TRBD1. The CDR3 contains 14 residues. Germline V gene sequence: CDR1 MNHEY, CDR2 SVGAGI. The V gene end was trimmed by 2 bases and the J gene end by 9 bases; junction bases not matched to a gene: 7. In nucleotides, the CDR3 is TGTGCCAGCAGTTACGGGCAGGGGGTTCTGCCCCAGCATTTT. The encoded protein is CASSYGQGVLPQHF.

This clone was counted only a few times. The CDR3 sequence: CASGGQGKYEQYF. Written as DNA, the CDR3 is TGTGCCAGCGGGGGACAGGGGAAATACGAGCAGTACTTC. This sequence joins TRBV11-2 and TRBJ2-7, with TRBD1 matching 10 bases. The CDR3 spans 13 residues. Germline lookup yields CDR1 SGHAT and CDR2 FQNNGV. Germline trimming cut 8 bases from V and 4 bases from J; bases unmatched to any gene: 5.

This rearrangement joins TRBV27 to TRBJ1-5, with D perhaps matching TRBD1 (6 bases). The V and J ends lost 4 bases and 0 bases respectively, with 10 bases between them. Germline CDR1 MNHEY, CDR2 SMNVEV (reference sequence). The CDR3 runs to 15 residues. This chain's CDR3 is CASSSYRDSNQPQHF. CDR3 in DNA: TGTGCCAGCAGTTCCTACAGGGATAGCAATCAGCCCCAGCATTTT.

The rearrangement uses TRBV5-4 and TRBJ2-3, with 10 positions matching TRBD2. Unmatched junction bases numbered 10, after V lost 0 bases and J lost 3 bases. There are 18 residues in the CDR3. Germline CDR1 and CDR2: SGHNT and YYREEE (reference sequence). The CDR3 protein is CASSLAAGGVTATDTQYF. The CDR3 nucleotides read TGTGCCAGCAGCTTGGCAGCGGGGGGGGTAACGGCAACAGATACGCAGTATTTT.

CDR3 in amino acids: CAISDAGGVGEQYF. Written as DNA, the CDR3 is TGTGCCATCAGTGACGCGGGAGGGGTAGGGGAGCAGTACTTC. The J gene is TRBJ2-7, the V gene TRBV10-3, with TRBD2 matching 9 bases. The CDR3 length is 14 residues. V was pared by 3 bases and J by 7 bases, with 7 bases of the junction left unmatched. The germline gives CDR1 ENHRY, CDR2 SYGVKD.

This rearrangement joins TRBV4-3 to TRBJ2-3, with D possibly being TRBD1 (6 bases). The CDR3 loop spans 13 amino acids. The V and J ends lost 1 base and 8 bases respectively, with 10 bases between them. CDR1 and CDR2 from the germline V gene are LGHNA and YSLEER. Here the CDR3 reads CASSQGVQGTQYF. CDR3 bases: TGCGCCAGCAGCCAAGGGGTACAGGGTACGCAGTATTTT.

The chain carries TRBV18 and TRBJ2-5, with a possible D match to TRBD1 (6 bases). The V gene lost 4 bases and the J gene lost 1 base, with 10 bases spanning the gap. CDR3 length equals 14 residues. Germline V CDR1 and CDR2: KGHSH, LQKENI. The CDR3 DNA reads as TGTGCCAGCTCACTTACGACAGGCCAAGAGACCCAGTACTTC. Translated: CASSLTTGQETQYF. The full variable domain, rest sourced from reference TRBV18 and TRBJ2-5, is NAGVMQNPRHLVRRRGQEARLRCSPMKGHSHVYWYRQLPEEGLKFMVYLQKENIIDESGMPKERFSAEFPKEGPSILRIQQVVRGDSAAYFCASSLTTGQETQYFGPGTRLLVL.

In its sample, this clone was seen once. This chain joins TRBV10-3 and TRBJ2-3; 10 bases map to TRBD1. Germline CDR1 ENHRY, CDR2 SYGVKD. This CDR3 has 14 residues. V shed 8 bases, J shed 3 bases, and the junction held 5 bases outside the gene matches. In DNA form, the CDR3 reads TGTGCCATCCGACAGGGGGCGACGACAGATACGCAGTATTTT. Translating gives CAIRQGATTDTQYF.

This rearrangement joins TRBV28 to TRBJ2-3; D is unclear. The CDR3 length is 16 residues. V shed 4 bases and J shed 4 bases, with 18 bases lying between them. Germline CDR1 is MDHEN and CDR2 is SYDVKM. CDR3 loop: CASSSPASSVPDTQYF. CDR3 DNA sequence: TGTGCCAGCAGTTCGCCGGCTAGTTCCGTCCCAGATACGCAGTATTTT.

The chain is built from TRBV30 and TRBJ2-7; 9 nucleotides agree with TRBD2. V shed 0 bases and J 2 bases; nucleotides not matched to a gene: 8. Germline CDR1 and CDR2: GTSNPN and SVGIG (reference sequence). The CDR3 is made up of 16 amino acids. The CDR3, as DNA: TGTGCCTGGAGTGTACGCAGTGCGGGAGGGGCCTACGAGCAGTACTTC. It codes for CAWSVRSAGGAYEQYF.

The chain is built from TRBV10-1 and TRBJ2-3; no clear D gene. Trimming took 2 bases from V and 0 from J, leaving 3 bases between them. Germline CDR1 and CDR2: WNHNN and SYGVQD (reference sequence). The CDR3 extends over 13 amino acids. The CDR3 DNA reads as TGCGCCAGCAGTGAGGAGAGCACAGATACGCAGTATTTT. Translation gives CASSEESTDTQYF.

The chain joins TRBV5-4 to TRBJ1-2, with 10 bases identical to TRBD1. CDR1 and CDR2 (germline): SGHNT, YYREEE (reference sequence). The CDR3 covers 14 residues. V shed 4 bases and J 6 bases; nucleotides not matched to a gene: 6. CDR3 in DNA: TGTGCCAGCAGCAGGCGGACAGGGGGAAATGGCTACACCTTC. Translation gives CASSRRTGGNGYTF.

This clone was observed a single time. The chain recombines TRBV6-6 with TRBJ2-6; D might be TRBD1 (6 bases). Trimming removed 7 bases from V and 2 bases from J, with 12 bases in between. There are 15 residues in the CDR3. Germline-derived CDR1 and CDR2 are MNHNY and SVGAGI (reference sequence). CDR3 bases: TGTGCCAGCAACAGGGAACGGGCTGGGGCCAACGTCCTGACTTTC. This encodes CASNRERAGANVLTF.

The chain uses TRBV28 and TRBJ2-2; D might be TRBD2 (6 bases). Germline lookup yields CDR1 MDHEN and CDR2 SYDVKM. Trimming shortened V by 7 bases and J by 0 bases, and 12 bases separated the two germline ends. The CDR3 is made up of 15 amino acids. This CDR3 is CASTRWGANTGELFF. The CDR3 region has the DNA TGTGCCAGCACCCGGTGGGGGGCGAACACCGGGGAGCTGTTTTTT.

CDR3 sequence reads: CASSLRLAGDHEQYF. The CDR3 DNA reads as TGTGCCAGCAGTTTAAGATTAGCGGGAGACCACGAGCAGTACTTC. The rearrangement links TRBV27 to TRBJ2-7, with 9 positions matching TRBD2. Germline assignment: CDR1 MNHEY and CDR2 SMNVEV (reference sequence). The CDR3 has 15 residues. V trimming: 2 bases; J trimming: 5 bases; junction bases outside the gene matches: 7.

The chain has TRBV6-1 and TRBJ2-2; TRBD1 matches at 11 bases. Germline V lookup: CDR1 MNHNS, CDR2 SASEGT. V was pared by 0 bases and J by 6 bases, with 6 bases of the junction left unmatched. The CDR3 totals 17 residues. The CDR3 loop is CASSEAIWDRGAGELFF. CDR3 bases: TGTGCCAGCAGTGAAGCGATATGGGACAGGGGGGCCGGGGAGCTGTTTTTT.

A word on this clone: Mismatch with germline at one junction end may stem from a read error. The chain has TRBV7-9 and TRBJ2-7; 8 bases match TRBD2. Germline V gene sequence: CDR1 SEHNR, CDR2 FQNEAQ (reference sequence). CDR3 size: 12 residues. CDR3 in DNA: TGTTCCAGCAGCCACGCGGGGGGCGAGCAGTACTTC. It specifies CSSSHAGGEQYF. The whole variable domain, remainder taken from reference TRBV7-9 and TRBJ2-7, is DTGVSQNPRHKITKRGQNVTFRCDPISEHNRLYWYRQTLGQGPEFLTYFQNEAQLEKSRLLSDRFSAERPKGSFSTLEIQRTEQGDSAMYLCSSSHAGGEQYFGPGTRLTVT.

This chain links TRBV9 with TRBJ2-7; a weak D match, TRBD1 (5 bases). V lost 0 bases to trimming and J lost 3 bases, with 13 bases between them. The CDR3 loop spans 15 amino acids. Germline V lookup: CDR1 SGDLS, CDR2 YYNGEE. DNA for the CDR3: TGTGCCAGCAGCGTAGAACCCGGACATCACTACGAGCAGTACTTC. Translation gives CASSVEPGHHYEQYF.

The rearrangement links TRBV10-2 to TRBJ1-5, with D perhaps TRBD1 (6 bases). This CDR3 is 13 amino acids long. Trimming shortened V by 8 bases and J by 0 bases, and 8 bases separated the two germline ends. In germline, CDR1 is WSHSY, CDR2 SAAADI. Here the CDR3 DNA reads TGCGCCAGCGGACAGATTAGCAATCAGCCCCAGCATTTT. Translating gives CASGQISNQPQHF.

The chain employs TRBV4-3 and TRBJ2-1, with TRBD2 matching over 7 bases. V trimming: 0 bases; J trimming: 7 bases; junction bases outside the gene matches: 15. The CDR3 covers 18 residues. Germline V gene lookup returns CDR1 LGHNA and CDR2 YSLEER. CDR3 sequence reads: CASSQDGLAGAWRNEQFF. In nucleotides, the CDR3 is TGCGCCAGCAGCCAAGATGGGCTGGCGGGAGCATGGAGGAATGAGCAGTTCTTC.

The V gene is TRBV9, the J gene TRBJ2-5, with 9 bases lining up with TRBD2. With V trimmed by 4 bases and J by 5 bases, 9 bases remained unmatched. The CDR3 totals 15 residues. Per germline, CDR1 SGDLS and CDR2 YYNGEE. This CDR3 is CASSTYSGREETQYF. CDR3 bases: TGTGCCAGCAGCACCTATAGCGGGAGAGAGGAGACCCAGTACTTC.

The V and J genes are TRBV7-8 and TRBJ2-3; tentatively, D is TRBD1 (5 bases). The CDR3 length is 15 residues. Germline CDR1 SGHVS, CDR2 FQNEAQ. V was clipped by 7 bases and J by 0 bases, with 14 bases between them. CDR3 sequence (DNA): TGTGCCAGCACCGCGACAGTAACTAGCACAGATACGCAGTATTTT. Translated, it gives CASTATVTSTDTQYF. Variable domain in full (rest from reference TRBV7-8 and TRBJ2-3): GAGVSQSPRYKVAKRGQDVALRCDPISGHVSLFWYQQALGQGPEFLTYFQNEAQLDKSGLPSDRFFAERPEGSVSTLKIQRTQQEDSAVYLCASTATVTSTDTQYFGPGTRLTVL.

The chain uses TRBV5-4 and TRBJ2-5; 9 bases align to TRBD1. The DNA end favors TRBJ2-7, so the J call may be wrong. This CDR3 has 14 residues. CDR1 SGHNT and CDR2 YYREEE come from the germline V gene (reference sequence). The CDR3 DNA reads as TGTGCCAGCAGCTCCGGGACAGGGAACTCCGAGCAGTACTTC. Translating gives CASSSGTGNSEQYF.

The chain is built from TRBV28 and TRBJ1-2; 10 nucleotides align to TRBD1. V shed 5 bases, J shed 7 bases, and the junction held 16 bases outside the gene matches. Germline loops: CDR1 MDHEN, CDR2 SYDVKM. This CDR3 contains 17 residues. The CDR3 here is CASSLGPPGQGRRGYTF. Written as DNA, the CDR3 is TGTGCCAGCAGTCTCGGTCCACCGGGACAGGGGCGGCGTGGCTACACCTTC.

This clone turned up a few times. The chain carries TRBV5-1 and TRBJ1-1; maybe TRBD1 (6 bases). Germline CDR1 SGHRS, CDR2 YFSETQ. Trimming shortened V by 1 base and J by 4 bases, and 11 bases separated the two germline ends. CDR3 length: 14 amino acids. CDR3 sequence reads: CASSLYREGTEAFF. The CDR3 nucleotides read TGCGCCAGCAGCTTGTACAGGGAAGGCACTGAAGCTTTCTTT.

V and J are TRBV11-2 and TRBJ2-7; D may be TRBD1 (6 bases). CDR3 length: 16 residues. Germline V gene lookup returns CDR1 SGHAT and CDR2 FQNNGV. The V end was cut by 3 bases, the J end by 2 bases, with 17 bases between. The DNA of the CDR3 is TGTGCCAGCAGCTTTCGCCCTTCGACAGGAACCTACGAGCAGTACTTC. Encoded protein: CASSFRPSTGTYEQYF.

The chain joins TRBV6-5 to TRBJ2-3; D is possibly TRBD1 (5 bases). The CDR3 is 15 residues long. Germline CDR1 and CDR2: MNHEY and SVGAGI. V was shortened by 0 bases and J by 0 bases, with 7 bases between the two germline ends. CDR3 region: CASSYSGHSTDTQYF. In DNA form, the CDR3 reads TGTGCCAGCAGTTACTCGGGGCACAGCACAGATACGCAGTATTTT.

The chain combines TRBV9 with TRBJ2-1, with 9 bases matching TRBD2. Germline loops: CDR1 SGDLS, CDR2 YYNGEE. CDR3 length equals 15 residues. The V gene end was trimmed by 7 bases and the J gene end by 1 base; junction bases not matched to a gene: 6. The CDR3 DNA reads TGTGCCAGCGGCGGTAGCGGGAGTTCCTACAATGAGCAGTTCTTC. Protein product: CASGGSGSSYNEQFF.

The gene calls are TRBV20-1 and TRBJ2-7; possibly TRBD1 for D (5 bases). The CDR3 loop spans 11 amino acids. Germline V lookup: CDR1 DFQATT, CDR2 SNEGSKA (reference sequence). Trimming cost V 6 bases and J 2 bases, with 8 bases left between them. Here the CDR3 reads CSAGQAYEQYF. The CDR3 DNA follows: TGCAGTGCGGGGCAGGCCTACGAGCAGTACTTC.

The chain links TRBV28 to TRBJ1-5, with 9 bases fitting TRBD1. The CDR3 is 12 amino acids. Germline assignment: CDR1 MDHEN and CDR2 SYDVKM. Trimming cost V 10 bases and J 7 bases; bases outside gene matches: 5. Here the CDR3 reads CATVTGGQPQHF. The CDR3 DNA is TGTGCCACCGTGACAGGGGGGCAGCCCCAGCATTTT.